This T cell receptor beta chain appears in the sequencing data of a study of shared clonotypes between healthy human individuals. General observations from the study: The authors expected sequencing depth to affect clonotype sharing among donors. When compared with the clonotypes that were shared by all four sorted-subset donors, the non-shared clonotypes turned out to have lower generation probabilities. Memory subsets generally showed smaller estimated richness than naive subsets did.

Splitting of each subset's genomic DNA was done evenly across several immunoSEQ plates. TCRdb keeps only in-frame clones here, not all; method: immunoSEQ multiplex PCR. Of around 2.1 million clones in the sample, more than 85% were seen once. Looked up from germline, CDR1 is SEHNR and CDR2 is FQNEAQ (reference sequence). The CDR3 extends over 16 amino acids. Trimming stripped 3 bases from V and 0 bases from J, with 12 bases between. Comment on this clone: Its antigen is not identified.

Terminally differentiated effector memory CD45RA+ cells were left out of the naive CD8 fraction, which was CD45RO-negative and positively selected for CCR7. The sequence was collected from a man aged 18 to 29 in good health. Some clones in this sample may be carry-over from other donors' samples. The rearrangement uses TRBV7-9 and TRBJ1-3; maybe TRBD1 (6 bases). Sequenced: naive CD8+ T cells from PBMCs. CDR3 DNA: TGTGCCAGCAGCTTTCCAGGGGTTATCTCTGGAAACACCATATATTTT. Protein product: CASSFPGVISGNTIYF.